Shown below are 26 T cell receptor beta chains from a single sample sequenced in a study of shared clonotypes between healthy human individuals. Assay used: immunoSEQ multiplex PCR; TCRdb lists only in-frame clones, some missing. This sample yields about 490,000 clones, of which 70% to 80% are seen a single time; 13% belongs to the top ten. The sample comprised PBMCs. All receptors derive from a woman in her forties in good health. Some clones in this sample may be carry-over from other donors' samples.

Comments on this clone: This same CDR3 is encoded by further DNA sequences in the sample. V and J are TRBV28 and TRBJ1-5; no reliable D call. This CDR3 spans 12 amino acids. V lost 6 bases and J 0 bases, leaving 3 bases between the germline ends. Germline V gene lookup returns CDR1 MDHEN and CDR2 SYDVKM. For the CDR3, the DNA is TGTGCCAGCAGGGTTAGCAATCAGCCCCAGCATTTT. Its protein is CASRVSNQPQHF. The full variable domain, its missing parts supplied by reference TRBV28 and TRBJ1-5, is DVKVTQSSRYLVKRTGEKVFLECVQDMDHENMFWYRQDPGLGLRLIYFSYDVKMKEKGDIPEGYSVSREKKERFSLILESASTNQTSMYLCASRVSNQPQHFGDGTRLSIL.

The CDR3 region has the DNA TGTGCCATCACCCCCGACACGAACACTGAAGCTTTCTTT. Protein product: CAITPDTNTEAFF. The chain employs TRBV10-3 and TRBJ1-1; no reliable D call. The germline V and J ends were trimmed by 7 bases and 1 base, with 10 bases remaining between them. The CDR3 runs 13 residues. The germline gives CDR1 ENHRY, CDR2 SYGVKD.

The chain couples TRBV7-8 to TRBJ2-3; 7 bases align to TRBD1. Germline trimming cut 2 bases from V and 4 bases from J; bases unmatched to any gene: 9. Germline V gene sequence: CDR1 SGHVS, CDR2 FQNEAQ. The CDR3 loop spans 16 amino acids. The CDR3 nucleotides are TGTGCCAGCAGCTTATCCGACAGGGTCCGAGCAGATACGCAGTATTTT. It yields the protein CASSLSDRVRADTQYF. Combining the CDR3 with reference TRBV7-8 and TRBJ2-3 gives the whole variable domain GAGVSQSPRYKVAKRGQDVALRCDPISGHVSLFWYQQALGQGPEFLTYFQNEAQLDKSGLPSDRFFAERPEGSVSTLKIQRTQQEDSAVYLCASSLSDRVRADTQYFGPGTRLTVL.

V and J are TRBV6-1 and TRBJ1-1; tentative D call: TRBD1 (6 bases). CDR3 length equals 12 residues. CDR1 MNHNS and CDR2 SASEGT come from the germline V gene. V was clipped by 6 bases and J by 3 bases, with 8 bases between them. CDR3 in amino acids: CASRNRDTEAFF. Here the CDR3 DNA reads TGTGCCAGCAGAAACAGGGACACTGAAGCTTTCTTT.

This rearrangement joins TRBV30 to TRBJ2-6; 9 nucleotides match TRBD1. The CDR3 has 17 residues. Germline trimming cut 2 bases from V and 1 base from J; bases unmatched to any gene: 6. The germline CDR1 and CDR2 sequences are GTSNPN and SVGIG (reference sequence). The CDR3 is CAWSLGQGRSGANVLTF. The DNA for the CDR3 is TGTGCCTGGAGTTTGGGACAGGGAAGATCTGGGGCCAACGTCCTGACTTTC.

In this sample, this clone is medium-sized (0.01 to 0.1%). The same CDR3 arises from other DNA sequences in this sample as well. DNA for the CDR3: TGCGCCAGCAGCGCAGAACTAGCGGGACAAAACACCGGGGAGCTGTTTTTT. Protein product: CASSAELAGQNTGELFF. V usage is TRBV5-1 and J usage is TRBJ2-2; 10 nucleotides match TRBD2. Losses at the gene ends were 4 bases for V and 2 bases for J; bases not matched to a gene: 8. CDR3 length: 17 residues. Germline V CDR1 and CDR2: SGHRS, YFSETQ.

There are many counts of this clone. Here the CDR3 reads CASSLDRSRQYF. CDR3 in DNA: TGTGCCAGCAGCTTGGACAGGTCTAGGCAGTACTTC. The V and J genes are TRBV5-4 and TRBJ2-7, with D maybe TRBD1 (5 bases). The germline V gene encodes CDR1 SGHNT and CDR2 YYREEE (reference sequence). The CDR3 contains 12 residues. V was shortened by 0 bases and J by 9 bases, with 10 bases between the two germline ends.

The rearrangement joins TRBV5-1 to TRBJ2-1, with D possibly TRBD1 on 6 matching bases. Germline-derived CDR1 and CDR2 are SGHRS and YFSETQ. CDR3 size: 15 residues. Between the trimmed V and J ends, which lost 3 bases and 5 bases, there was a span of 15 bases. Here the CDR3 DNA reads TGCGCCAGCAGCTGGGGGCTAGCTGATAACAATGAGCAGTTCTTC. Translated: CASSWGLADNNEQFF.

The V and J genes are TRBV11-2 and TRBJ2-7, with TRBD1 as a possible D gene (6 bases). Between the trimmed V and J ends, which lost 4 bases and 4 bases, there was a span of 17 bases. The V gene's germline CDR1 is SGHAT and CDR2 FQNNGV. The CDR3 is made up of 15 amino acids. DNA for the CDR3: TGTGCCAGCAGCTGGGACACAGAGAAAACGTACGAGCAGTACTTC. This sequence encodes CASSWDTEKTYEQYF.

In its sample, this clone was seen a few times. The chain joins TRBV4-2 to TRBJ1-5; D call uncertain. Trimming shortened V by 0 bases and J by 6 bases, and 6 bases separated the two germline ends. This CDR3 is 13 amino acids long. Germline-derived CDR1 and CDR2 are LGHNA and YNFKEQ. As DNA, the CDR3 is TGTGCCAGCAGCCAAGACAGGATTCAGCCCCAGCATTTT. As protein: CASSQDRIQPQHF.

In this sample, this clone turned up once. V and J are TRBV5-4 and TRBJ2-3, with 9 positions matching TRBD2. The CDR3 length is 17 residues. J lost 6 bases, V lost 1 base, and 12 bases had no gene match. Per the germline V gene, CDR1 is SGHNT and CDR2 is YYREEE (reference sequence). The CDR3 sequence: CASSLSSGTTGGDTQYF. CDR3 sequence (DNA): TGTGCCAGCAGCTTGTCTAGCGGGACGACGGGGGGGGATACGCAGTATTTT.

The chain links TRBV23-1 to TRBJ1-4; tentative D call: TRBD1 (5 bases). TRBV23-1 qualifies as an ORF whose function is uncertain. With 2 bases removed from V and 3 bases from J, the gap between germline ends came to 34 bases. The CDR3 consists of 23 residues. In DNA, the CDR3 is TGCGCCAGCAGTCAAACCTTAAATCGGGACTGGGGTTCATTTGAGGAGGCTAATGAAAAACTGTTTTTT. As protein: CASSQTLNRDWGSFEEANEKLFF.

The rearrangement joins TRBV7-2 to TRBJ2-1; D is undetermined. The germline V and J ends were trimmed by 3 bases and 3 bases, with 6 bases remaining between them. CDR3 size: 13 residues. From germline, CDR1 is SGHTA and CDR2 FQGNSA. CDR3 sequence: CASSFSRYNEQFF. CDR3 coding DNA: TGTGCCAGCAGCTTCAGCCGCTACAATGAGCAGTTCTTC.

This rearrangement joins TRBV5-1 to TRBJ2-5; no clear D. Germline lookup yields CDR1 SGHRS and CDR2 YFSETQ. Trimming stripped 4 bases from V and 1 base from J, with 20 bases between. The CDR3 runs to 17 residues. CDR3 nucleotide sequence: TGCGCCAGCAGCGCCGGCGGTAGGGCAAACCTCCAAGAGACCCAGTACTTC. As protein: CASSAGGRANLQETQYF.

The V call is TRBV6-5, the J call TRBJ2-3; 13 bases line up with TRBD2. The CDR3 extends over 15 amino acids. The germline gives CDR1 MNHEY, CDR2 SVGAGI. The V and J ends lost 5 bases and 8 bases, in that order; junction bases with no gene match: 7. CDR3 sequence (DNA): TGTGCCAGCAGTCCCGGACTAGCGGGAGTTGGTACGCAGTATTTT. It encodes CASSPGLAGVGTQYF.

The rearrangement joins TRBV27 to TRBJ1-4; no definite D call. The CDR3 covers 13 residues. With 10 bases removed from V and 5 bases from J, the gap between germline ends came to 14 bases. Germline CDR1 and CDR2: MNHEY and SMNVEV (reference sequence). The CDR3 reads CAIGRAHNEKLFF. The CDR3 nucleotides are TGTGCCATCGGCCGGGCCCACAATGAAAAACTGTTTTTT.

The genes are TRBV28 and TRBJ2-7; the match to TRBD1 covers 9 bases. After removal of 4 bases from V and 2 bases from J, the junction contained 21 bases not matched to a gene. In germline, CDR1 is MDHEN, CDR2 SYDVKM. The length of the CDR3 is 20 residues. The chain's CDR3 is CASSYPAGTGLTRMAYEQYF. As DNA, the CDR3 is TGTGCCAGCAGTTACCCAGCCGGGACAGGGCTAACCCGAATGGCCTACGAGCAGTACTTC.

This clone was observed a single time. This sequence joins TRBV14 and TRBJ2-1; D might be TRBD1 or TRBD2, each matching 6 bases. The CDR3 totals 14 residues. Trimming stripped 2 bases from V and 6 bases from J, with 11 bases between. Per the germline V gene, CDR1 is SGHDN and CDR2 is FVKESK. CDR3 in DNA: TGTGCCAGCAGCCAAAATAGGGGGGTCAATGAGCAGTTCTTC. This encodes CASSQNRGVNEQFF.

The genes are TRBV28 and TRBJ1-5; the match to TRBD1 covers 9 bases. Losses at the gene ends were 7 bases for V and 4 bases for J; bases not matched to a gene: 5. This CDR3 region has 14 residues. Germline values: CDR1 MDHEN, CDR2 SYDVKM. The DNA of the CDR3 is TGTGCCAGCACCCTGACAGGGGGAAATCAGCCCCAGCATTTT. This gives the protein CASTLTGGNQPQHF.

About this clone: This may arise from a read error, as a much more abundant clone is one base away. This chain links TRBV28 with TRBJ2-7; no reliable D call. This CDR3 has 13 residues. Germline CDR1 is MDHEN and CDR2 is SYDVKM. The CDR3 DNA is TGTGTCAGCAGTTTTTTGGACTCCTACGAGCAGTACTTC. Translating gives CVSSFLDSYEQYF.

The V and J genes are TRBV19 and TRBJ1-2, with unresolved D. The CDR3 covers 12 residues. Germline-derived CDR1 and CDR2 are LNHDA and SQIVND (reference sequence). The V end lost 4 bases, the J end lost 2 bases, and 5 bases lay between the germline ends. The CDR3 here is CASSNLNYGYTF. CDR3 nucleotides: TGTGCCAGTAGTAACTTAAACTATGGCTACACCTTC.

The CDR3 DNA follows: TGCGCCAGCAGTGAGGGGTTAATGGTCCCAGGCCATGGCTACACCTTC. It encodes CASSEGLMVPGHGYTF. The V call is TRBV10-2, the J call TRBJ1-2, with no clear D. The CDR3 consists of 16 residues. Germline V gene sequence: CDR1 WSHSY, CDR2 SAAADI. Trimming removed 2 bases from V and 6 bases from J, with 19 bases in between.

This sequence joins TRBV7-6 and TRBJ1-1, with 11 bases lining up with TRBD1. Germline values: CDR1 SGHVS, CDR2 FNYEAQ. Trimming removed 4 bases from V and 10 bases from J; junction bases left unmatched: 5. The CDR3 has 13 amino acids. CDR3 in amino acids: CASSSGQGARAFF. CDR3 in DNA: TGTGCCAGCAGCTCAGGACAGGGGGCGCGAGCTTTCTTT.

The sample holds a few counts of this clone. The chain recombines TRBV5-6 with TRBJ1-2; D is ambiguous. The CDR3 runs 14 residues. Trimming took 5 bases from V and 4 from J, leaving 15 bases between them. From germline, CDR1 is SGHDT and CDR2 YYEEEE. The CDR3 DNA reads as TGTGCCAGCAGGGTCGCCGGCCGGGCCTATGGCTACACCTTC. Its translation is CASRVAGRAYGYTF.

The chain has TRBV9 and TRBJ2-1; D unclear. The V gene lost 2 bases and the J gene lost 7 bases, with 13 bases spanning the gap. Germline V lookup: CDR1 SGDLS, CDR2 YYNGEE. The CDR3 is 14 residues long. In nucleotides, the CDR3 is TGTGCCAGCAGCGTCCAGCTAGTAGGGAATGAGCAGTTCTTC. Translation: CASSVQLVGNEQFF. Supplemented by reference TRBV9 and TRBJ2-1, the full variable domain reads DSGVTQTPKHLITATGQRVTLRCSPRSGDLSVYWYQQSLDQGLQFLIQYYNGEERAKGNILERFSAQQFPDLHSELNLSSLELGDSALYFCASSVQLVGNEQFFGPGTRLTVL.

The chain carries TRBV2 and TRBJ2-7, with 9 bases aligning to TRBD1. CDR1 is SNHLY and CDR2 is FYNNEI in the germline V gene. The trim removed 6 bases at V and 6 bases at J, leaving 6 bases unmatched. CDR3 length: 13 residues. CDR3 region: CASRRDREGEQYF. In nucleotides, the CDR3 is TGTGCCAGCAGGCGGGACAGGGAAGGCGAGCAGTACTTC.